These T cell receptor beta chains were read from a single sample in a study of T cell changes during pregnancy in multiple sclerosis. Clones were read by immunoSEQ multiplex PCR, and TCRdb kept only the in-frame ones, dropping some. This sample has roughly 110,000 clones, with 85% to 95% found just once. Sequencing used peripheral blood, obtained in the third trimester of pregnancy. The receptors here all came from a female donor in good health, enrolled as a control in a pregnancy study. The CDR3 runs from the conserved cysteine through the conserved F or W. The D gene is left open where the match is weak. Size is stated for part of the rows, as once, few or many counts, or as a class when the clone is expanded.

d_call | j_call | clone_size | v_call | cdr3_aa | cdr3_nt
TRBD2 | TRBJ2-1 | NA | TRBV12-5 | CASAFQAGGFYNEQFF | TGTGCTAGTGCCTTTCAAGCGGGGGGATTCTACAATGAGCAGTTCTTC
TRBD1 | TRBJ1-5 | few | TRBV27 | CASSQGGINQPQHF | TGTGCCAGCAGCCAGGGGGGTATAAATCAGCCCCAGCATTTT
NA | TRBJ1-2 | NA | TRBV7-9 | CASSFQDGHGYTF | TGTGCCAGCAGCTTTCAGGATGGGCATGGCTACACCTTC
TRBD1 | TRBJ1-2 | once | TRBV4-2 | CASSQGGTAYGYTF | TGTGCCAGCAGCCAAGGGGGGACAGCGTATGGCTACACCTTC
TRBD2 | TRBJ2-1 | few | TRBV6-4 | CASSDGTNNEQFF | TGTGCCAGCAGTGACGGGACTAACAATGAGCAGTTCTTC
TRBD1 | TRBJ1-3 | NA | TRBV15 | CATSLGQGAGNTIYF | TGTGCCACCAGCCTAGGACAGGGTGCTGGAAACACCATATATTTT
NA | TRBJ1-3 | NA | TRBV13 | CASSLGLTSGNTIYF | TGTGCCAGCAGCTTGGGACTTACCTCTGGAAACACCATATATTTT
TRBD1 | TRBJ1-4 | NA | TRBV10-1 | CASSIPPGQETF | TGCGCCAGCAGCATCCCGCCGGGACAGGAGACGTTT
TRBD1 | TRBJ1-1 | NA | TRBV25-1 | CASSVYRGSAEAFF | TGTGCCAGCAGTGTATACAGGGGGTCAGCTGAAGCTTTCTTT
TRBD1 | TRBJ2-6 | NA | TRBV19 | CASRTGTAGANVLTF | TGTGCCAGTAGGACCGGGACAGCTGGGGCCAACGTCCTGACTTTC
TRBD1 | TRBJ2-1 | NA | TRBV13 | CASSLVATGVGNEQFF | TGTGCCAGCAGCTTAGTAGCCACAGGGGTAGGCAATGAGCAGTTCTTC
NA | TRBJ1-1 | few | TRBV5-5 | CASSHTSKAFF | TGTGCCAGCAGCCATACAAGTAAAGCTTTCTTT
NA | TRBJ2-3 | NA | TRBV5-1 | CASSSTMQGPSDTQYF | TGCGCCAGCAGCTCTACCATGCAGGGTCCATCAGATACGCAGTATTTT
NA | TRBJ1-1 | NA | TRBV19 | CASSVQTGSAEAFF | TGTGCCAGTAGTGTACAGACAGGATCCGCTGAAGCTTTCTTT
NA | TRBJ1-2 | NA | TRBV6-6 | CASSYRGAMNYGYTF | TGTGCCAGCAGTTACCGCGGGGCGATGAACTATGGCTACACCTTC
NA | TRBJ2-7 | once | TRBV4-1 | CASSPGTSSYEQYF | TGCGCCAGCAGCCCCGGGACATCGTCCTACGAGCAGTACTTC
NA | TRBJ1-1 | NA | TRBV9 | CASLVIKWGRGNTEAFF | TGTGCCAGCCTCGTGATCAAATGGGGGAGGGGGAACACTGAAGCTTTCTTT
TRBD1 | TRBJ1-2 | NA | TRBV15 | CATSRDRPTGGNGYTF | TGTGCCACCAGCAGAGATCGGCCGACAGGGGGTAATGGCTACACCTTC
NA | TRBJ1-1 | NA | TRBV2 | CASSEALPGGNTEAFF | TGTGCCAGCAGTGAAGCGCTTCCCGGCGGCAACACTGAAGCTTTCTTT
NA | TRBJ1-6 | NA | TRBV27 | CASSSGQGPQGPLHF | TGTGCCAGCAGCTCTGGTCAGGGGCCTCAAGGACCCCTCCACTTT
NA | TRBJ1-4 | NA | TRBV30 | CAWATGKVNEKLFF | TGTGCCTGGGCTACAGGGAAAGTCAATGAAAAACTGTTTTTT
NA | TRBJ2-5 | NA | TRBV6-5 | CASSRGAGETQYF | TGTGCCAGCAGCCGGGGGGCGGGGGAGACCCAGTACTTC
NA | TRBJ2-4 | NA | TRBV30 | CAWSAFGGGRNIQYF | TGTGCCTGGAGTGCCTTTGGGGGGGGGCGAAACATTCAGTACTTC
NA | TRBJ2-7 | NA | TRBV18 | CASSPPMQGPYEQYF | TGTGCCAGCTCACCACCCATGCAGGGCCCCTACGAGCAGTACTTC
TRBD1 | TRBJ1-2 | few | TRBV7-6 | CASSSGTDYGYTF | TGTGCCAGCAGCTCAGGGACAGACTATGGCTACACCTTC
NA | TRBJ1-2 | NA | TRBV9 | CASSVDWQNYGYTF | TGTGCCAGCAGCGTAGATTGGCAGAACTATGGCTACACCTTC
NA | TRBJ1-2 | NA | TRBV7-2 | CASSHGNSYGYTF | TGTGCCAGCAGCCACGGGAACAGCTATGGCTACACCTTC